These T cell receptor beta chains were read from a single sample in a study of T cells after posttransplantation cyclophosphamide. Some clones are missing from TCRdb's copy, which holds only in-frame ones; the method was immunoSEQ multiplex PCR. The sample shows over 25,000 clones, no singletons; the ten largest hold approximately 1.5%. The sequencing input was PBMCs. The receptor source for this set is a man between 50 and 59 years old in good health, CMV-negative, and a related stem cell transplant donor. Each CDR3 is given with its conserved first and last residue.

J gene,V gene,CDR3 protein
TRBJ2-3,TRBV7-8,CASSFRGADTQYF
TRBJ1-3,TRBV5-4,CASSLSLTGNSGNTIYF
TRBJ2-2,TRBV6-1,CASSEALGGDTGELFF
TRBJ2-4,TRBV5-1,CASSLTGIAKNIQYF
TRBJ2-7,TRBV6-1,CASSRGLSFGEQYF
TRBJ2-6,TRBV9,CASSAGNSGANVLTF
TRBJ2-7,TRBV21-1,CASSIGQGASEQYF
TRBJ2-3,TRBV9,CASSRDSSTDTQYF
TRBJ2-5,TRBV7-3,CASSLSPSGGRETQYF
TRBJ2-3,TRBV5-1,CASNPKAGSVTDTQYF
TRBJ2-1,TRBV5-1,CATRGDNEQFF
TRBJ1-1,TRBV19,CASSIVGGGAFF
TRBJ1-3,TRBV4-1,CASSRDIPLSGNTIYF
TRBJ2-3,TRBV2,CASGGQGRPAYF
TRBJ2-1,TRBV2,CASRPSVGEQFF
TRBJ2-1,TRBV7-2,CASSLRTSGRSYNEQFF
TRBJ2-2,TRBV30,CAWSERDRDTGELFF
TRBJ2-5,TRBV4-2,CASSRGEAGGYQETQYF
TRBJ2-3,TRBV7-3,CASSSHSGTGSNTQYF
TRBJ1-6,TRBV19,CASTSESQGGAPLHF
TRBJ1-4,TRBV7-9,CASSFQVEGARNEKLFF
TRBJ2-5,TRBV6-1,CASILYRTQETQYF
TRBJ2-1,TRBV18,CASSPPSAGALYNEQFF
TRBJ1-1,TRBV7-8,CASSSTWNTEAFF
TRBJ2-1,TRBV6-1,CASREGYRYNEQFF
TRBJ2-1,TRBV6-1,CASSESDRHDEQFF
TRBJ2-7,TRBV5-1,CASSWRFSYEQYF
TRBJ2-2,TRBV10-1,CASSGRRGQGNTGELFF
TRBJ2-3,TRBV6-1,CASTPAGATDTQYF
TRBJ1-5,TRBV11-2,CASSLVGGNQPQHF
TRBJ2-1,TRBV11-2,CASSLRQLRENEQFF
TRBJ2-2,TRBV5-6,CASSLEAGGPSFRTGELFF
TRBJ2-7,TRBV10-1,CASRGGRAAVEQYF